This T cell receptor beta chain is drawn from a study of cytomegalovirus exposure and HLA in healthy donors. PCR used 60 Vbeta primers and 13 Jbeta primers. The method was immunoSEQ multiplex PCR; TCRdb's version includes in-frame clones alone and lacks a portion of them. The sample carries around 140,000 clones, 80% recorded once. V trimming: 3 bases; J trimming: 4 bases; junction bases outside the gene matches: 9. Germline CDR1 is ENHRY and CDR2 is SYGVKD. The CDR3 loop spans 17 amino acids. Sequences were obtained from PBMCs. The sequence was obtained from a man between 35 and 55 years old in good health and CMV-seronegative. The chain has TRBV10-3 and TRBJ1-5; TRBD1 matches at 10 bases. CDR3 nucleotide sequence: TGTGCCATCAGTGACCCTGACAGGGGGCTATGGAATCAGCCCCAGCATTTT. Protein product: CAISDPDRGLWNQPQHF.